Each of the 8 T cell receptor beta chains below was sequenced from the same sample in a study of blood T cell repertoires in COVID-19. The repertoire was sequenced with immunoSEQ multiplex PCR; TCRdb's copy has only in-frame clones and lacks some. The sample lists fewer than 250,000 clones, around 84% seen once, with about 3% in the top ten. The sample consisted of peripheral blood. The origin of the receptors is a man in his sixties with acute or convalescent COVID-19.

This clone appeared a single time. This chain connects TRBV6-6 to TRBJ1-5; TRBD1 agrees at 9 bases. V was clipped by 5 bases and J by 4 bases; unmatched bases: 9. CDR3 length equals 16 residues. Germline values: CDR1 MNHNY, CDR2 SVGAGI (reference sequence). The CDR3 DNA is TGTGCCAGCAGTAACGGACAGGGGAGGGGTAATCAGCCCCAGCATTTT. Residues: CASSNGQGRGNQPQHF.

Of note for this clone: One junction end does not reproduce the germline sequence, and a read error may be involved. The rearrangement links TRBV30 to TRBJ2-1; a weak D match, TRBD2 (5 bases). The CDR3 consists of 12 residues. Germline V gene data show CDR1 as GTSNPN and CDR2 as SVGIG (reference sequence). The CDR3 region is CAWSPGKPRRVF. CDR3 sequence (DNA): TGTGCCTGGAGCCCTGGGAAGCCACGGCGGGTCTTC.

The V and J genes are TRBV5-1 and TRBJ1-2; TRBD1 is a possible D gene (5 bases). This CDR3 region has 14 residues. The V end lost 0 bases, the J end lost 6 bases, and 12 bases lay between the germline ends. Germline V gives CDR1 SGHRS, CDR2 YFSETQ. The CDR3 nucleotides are TGCGCCAGCAGCTTGGTGTCGTCGGGGGATGGCTACACCTTC. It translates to CASSLVSSGDGYTF.

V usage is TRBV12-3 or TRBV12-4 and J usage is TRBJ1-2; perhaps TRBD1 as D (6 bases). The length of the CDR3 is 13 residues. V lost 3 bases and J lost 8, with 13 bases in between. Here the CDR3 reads CASSFGGYRGYTF. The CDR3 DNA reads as TGTGCCAGCAGTTTTGGGGGCTATCGGGGCTACACCTTC.

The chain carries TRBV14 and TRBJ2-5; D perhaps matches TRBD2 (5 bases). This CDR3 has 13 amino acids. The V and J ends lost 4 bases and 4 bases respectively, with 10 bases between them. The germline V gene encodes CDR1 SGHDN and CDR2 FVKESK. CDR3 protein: CASSRARGETQYF. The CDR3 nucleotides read TGTGCCAGCAGCCGAGCTCGGGGAGAGACCCAGTACTTC.

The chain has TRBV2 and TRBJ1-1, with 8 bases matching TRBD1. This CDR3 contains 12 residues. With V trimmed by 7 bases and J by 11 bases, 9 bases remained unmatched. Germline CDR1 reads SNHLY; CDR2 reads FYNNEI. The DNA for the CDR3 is TGTGCCAGCATGGTTGACAGGGGAGGCGCTTTCTTT. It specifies CASMVDRGGAFF. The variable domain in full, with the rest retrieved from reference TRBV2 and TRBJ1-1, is EPEVTQTPSHQVTQMGQEVILRCVPISNHLYFYWYRQILGQKVEFLVSFYNNEISEKSEIFDDQFSVERPDGSNFTLKIRSTKLEDSAMYFCASMVDRGGAFFGQGTRLTVV.

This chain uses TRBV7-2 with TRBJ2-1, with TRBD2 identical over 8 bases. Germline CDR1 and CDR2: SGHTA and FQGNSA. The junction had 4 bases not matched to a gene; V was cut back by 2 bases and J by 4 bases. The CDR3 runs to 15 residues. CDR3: CASSLLGGGYNEQFF. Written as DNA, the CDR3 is TGTGCCAGCAGCTTACTGGGCGGGGGGTACAATGAGCAGTTCTTC.

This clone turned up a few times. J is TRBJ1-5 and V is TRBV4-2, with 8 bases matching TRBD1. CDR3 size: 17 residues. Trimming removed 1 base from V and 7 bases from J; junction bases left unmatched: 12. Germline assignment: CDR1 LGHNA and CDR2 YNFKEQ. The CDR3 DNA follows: TGTGCCAGCAGCCAAGGGGATTTCGGACAGGGAGGGCAGCCCCAGCATTTT. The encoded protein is CASSQGDFGQGGQPQHF.